Following are 16 T cell receptor beta chains from one sample sequenced in a study of PD-1 blockade in mismatch repair-deficient tumors. Profiled with immunoSEQ multiplex PCR; TCRdb holds only in-frame clones, not every one. The sample lists approximately 120,000 clones; more than 85% were seen once. The sequences come from peripheral blood, collected 44 weeks after starting pembrolizumab. The receptors were sampled from an adult with mismatch repair-deficient cancer.

This sequence joins TRBV7-3 and TRBJ1-5; 10 positions match TRBD1. J gave up 1 base and V 5 bases, and 11 bases lay outside the gene matches. CDR3 length: 18 residues. Germline V CDR1 and CDR2: SGHTA, FQGTGA. CDR3 sequence (DNA): TGTGCCAGCAGCGTAAGGGACAGGGGACGGAAGAGCAATCAGCCCCAGCATTTT. It translates to CASSVRDRGRKSNQPQHF.

This clone came up once. The rearrangement links TRBV10-3 to TRBJ2-2; 12 nucleotides line up with TRBD2. This CDR3 region has 14 residues. CDR1 and CDR2 (germline): ENHRY, SYGVKD. With V trimmed by 11 bases and J by 6 bases, 7 bases remained unmatched. The CDR3 loop reads CASRLAGESGELFF. CDR3 DNA sequence: TGTGCCTCCCGACTAGCGGGAGAGTCCGGGGAGCTGTTTTTT.

This rearrangement joins TRBV10-3 to TRBJ1-4, with D uncertain. V lost 7 bases to trimming and J lost 8 bases, with 11 bases between them. Germline V lookup: CDR1 ENHRY, CDR2 SYGVKD. The CDR3 runs 12 residues. Here the CDR3 DNA reads TGTGCCATCAAAACGGAAGGGGAAAAACTGTTTTTT. This gives the protein CAIKTEGEKLFF.

The chain has TRBV10-2 and TRBJ2-3; 7 nucleotides line up with TRBD1. The CDR3 loop spans 12 amino acids. Germline V gene sequence: CDR1 WSHSY, CDR2 SAAADI. The J segment lost 4 bases and the V segment lost 7 bases, leaving 2 bases of the junction unmatched. CDR3 nucleotides: TGCGCCAGCAAAGGGGGCGCAGATACGCAGTATTTT. It encodes CASKGGADTQYF.

As regards this clone: In the same sample, other DNA sequences code for this CDR3. The CDR3 loop reads CASSEEGGSSYEQYF. The DNA for the CDR3 is TGTGCCAGCAGTGAAGAGGGCGGGAGCTCCTACGAGCAGTACTTC. This chain uses TRBV6-1 with TRBJ2-7; 7 positions agree with TRBD2. This CDR3 is built from 15 residues. Germline CDR1 is MNHNS and CDR2 is SASEGT. J lost 0 bases, V lost 1 base, and 3 bases had no gene match.

The rearrangement uses TRBV7-9 and TRBJ2-2, with 7 bases identical to TRBD2. Germline V gene data show CDR1 as SEHNR and CDR2 as FQNEAQ (reference sequence). Germline trimming cut 7 bases from V and 3 bases from J; bases unmatched to any gene: 8. This CDR3 has 15 amino acids. CDR3 sequence reads: CASINTGGYTGELFF. For the CDR3, the DNA is TGTGCCAGCATTAATACGGGAGGATACACCGGGGAGCTGTTTTTT.

This rearrangement joins TRBV6-5 to TRBJ2-6; D is possibly TRBD2 (6 bases). Trimming took 2 bases from V and 4 from J, leaving 9 bases between them. Germline-derived CDR1 and CDR2 are MNHEY and SVGAGI. The CDR3 has 15 residues. The CDR3 sequence: CASSYEAGGANVLTF. CDR3 bases: TGTGCCAGCAGTTACGAGGCGGGAGGGGCCAACGTCCTGACTTTC.

The rearrangement links TRBV9 to TRBJ1-1; TRBD1 agrees at 7 bases. The CDR3 length is 17 residues. The ends lost 5 bases at V and 5 bases at J; junction bases unmatched: 18. Germline lookup yields CDR1 SGDLS and CDR2 YYNGEE. This chain's CDR3 is CASRGILDRTVPTEAFF. The CDR3 nucleotides are TGTGCCAGCAGGGGGATCTTGGACAGGACCGTCCCGACTGAAGCTTTCTTT. Looking up the rest from reference TRBV9 and TRBJ1-1 gives the full variable domain: DSGVTQTPKHLITATGQRVTLRCSPRSGDLSVYWYQQSLDQGLQFLIQYYNGEERAKGNILERFSAQQFPDLHSELNLSSLELGDSALYFCASRGILDRTVPTEAFFGQGTRLTVV.

This chain links TRBV19 with TRBJ1-5; 8 nucleotides align to TRBD1. J gave up 7 bases and V 4 bases, and 9 bases lay outside the gene matches. The CDR3 runs 15 residues. The germline V gene encodes CDR1 LNHDA and CDR2 SQIVND (reference sequence). The DNA of the CDR3 is TGTGCCAGTAGTAGACCTGGGACAGGAGAACAGCCCCAGCATTTT. Protein: CASSRPGTGEQPQHF.

V is TRBV6-4 and J is TRBJ1-5; 7 bases are a match to TRBD1. This CDR3 is built from 16 residues. V shed 4 bases and J 7 bases; nucleotides not matched to a gene: 13. Germline V CDR1 and CDR2: MRHNA, SNTAGT. CDR3: CASSAEPGQWVQPQHF. Here the CDR3 DNA reads TGTGCCAGCAGTGCCGAACCGGGACAGTGGGTCCAGCCCCAGCATTTT.

V and J are TRBV11-1 and TRBJ2-5, with 8 nucleotides matching TRBD2. CDR1 is SGHAT and CDR2 is FQDESV in the germline V gene (reference sequence). Unmatched junction bases numbered 3, after V lost 5 bases and J lost 1 base. This CDR3 is 14 amino acids long. Written as DNA, the CDR3 is TGTGCCAGCAGCCCGGGAGGGGGCCAAGAGACCCAGTACTTC. It codes for CASSPGGGQETQYF.

J is TRBJ2-7 and V is TRBV15; TRBD1 or TRBD2 may be the D gene (5 bases each). This CDR3 has 14 residues. The germline V gene has CDR1 LNHNV and CDR2 YYDKDF (reference sequence). The germline V and J ends were trimmed by 1 base and 5 bases, with 12 bases remaining between them. DNA for the CDR3: TGTGCCACCAGCAGAGGCAGGGAGCCCCACGAGCAGTACTTC. It codes for CATSRGREPHEQYF.

This chain connects TRBV15 to TRBJ1-2, with a weak D call TRBD1 (5 bases). CDR1 and CDR2 from the germline V gene are LNHNV and YYDKDF (reference sequence). This CDR3 comprises 14 residues. Trimming cost V 0 bases and J 7 bases, with 12 bases left between them. In nucleotides, the CDR3 is TGTGCCACCAGCAGAGATCTGACAGCGGCTGGCTACACCTTC. Residues: CATSRDLTAAGYTF.

V and J are TRBV28 and TRBJ1-2, with 9 bases lining up with TRBD1. The germline gives CDR1 MDHEN, CDR2 SYDVKM. V lost 5 bases and J lost 4; bases outside the gene matches: 5. CDR3 length: 14 residues. This CDR3 reads CASSLQGASYGYTF. In nucleotides, the CDR3 is TGTGCCAGCAGTCTACAGGGGGCGAGCTATGGCTACACCTTC.

This chain connects TRBV7-9 to TRBJ2-1; TRBD2 matches 15 bases. This CDR3 is 16 amino acids long. The ends lost 5 bases at V and 9 bases at J; junction bases unmatched: 8. Germline CDR1 and CDR2: SEHNR and FQNEAQ (reference sequence). In nucleotides, the CDR3 is TGTGCCAGCAGCCGGACTAGCGGGAGGGAGGCGGGTGAGCAGTTCTTC. This codes for CASSRTSGREAGEQFF.

The chain employs TRBV10-2 and TRBJ1-2; no reliable D call. Germline assignment: CDR1 WSHSY and CDR2 SAAADI. This CDR3 comprises 13 residues. V dropped 2 bases and J dropped 5 bases, with 9 bases sitting between them. CDR3 bases: TGCGCCAGCAGTGAGCAGACGGAATATGGCTACACCTTC. Translated, it gives CASSEQTEYGYTF.